This entry lists 27 T cell receptor beta chains sequenced from one sample in a study of shared clonotypes between healthy human individuals. Naive CD8 populations comprised CD45RO-negative cells positively selected for CCR7, excluding terminally differentiated effector memory CD45RA+ cells. Only in-frame clones appear in the TCRdb table, and some are missing; sequencing was by immunoSEQ multiplex PCR. The sample consists of around 2,100,000 clones, 85% to 95% of them appearing once. Specimen: naive CD8+ T cells sorted from blood. These receptor sequences come from a young man in good health.

The rearrangement links TRBV5-6 to TRBJ2-7, with a possible D match to TRBD1 (6 bases). V lost 0 bases and J lost 2, with 15 bases in between. CDR3 length: 16 amino acids. CDR1 and CDR2 from the germline V gene are SGHDT and YYEEEE. The CDR3 here is CASSLDGQGIPYEQYF. The CDR3 nucleotides are TGTGCCAGCAGCTTGGACGGCCAGGGGATACCCTACGAGCAGTACTTC.

Notes on this clone: Other DNA variants within this sample encode the same CDR3. The chain links TRBV27 to TRBJ2-2; no reliable D call. With 1 base removed from V and 7 bases from J, the gap between germline ends came to 10 bases. This CDR3 region has 14 residues. Germline V lookup: CDR1 MNHEY, CDR2 SMNVEV (reference sequence). CDR3 residues: CASSLLGSGGELFF. CDR3 nucleotide sequence: TGTGCCAGCAGTTTATTAGGGTCAGGCGGGGAGCTGTTTTTT.

The chain combines TRBV2 with TRBJ2-1; 10 positions agree with TRBD2. CDR3 length: 15 residues. Germline assignment: CDR1 SNHLY and CDR2 FYNNEI. The V segment lost 8 bases and the J segment 5 bases; nucleotides outside the gene matches: 9. CDR3 loop: CASDPGTSEHNEQFF. The CDR3, as DNA: TGTGCCAGCGACCCCGGGACTAGCGAACACAATGAGCAGTTCTTC.

This sequence joins TRBV28 and TRBJ2-3; possibly TRBD2 for D (5 bases). The CDR3 is made up of 14 amino acids. CDR1 is MDHEN and CDR2 is SYDVKM in the germline V gene. V was cut by 3 bases and J by 4 bases, with 11 bases left in between. The CDR3 DNA sequence: TGTGCCAGCAGTTTTGTGGAAGCGGCAGATACGCAGTATTTT. This gives the protein CASSFVEAADTQYF.

V and J are TRBV5-1 and TRBJ2-7; D might be TRBD2 (6 bases). V shed 0 bases and J shed 4 bases, with 17 bases lying between them. Germline values: CDR1 SGHRS, CDR2 YFSETQ. The CDR3 loop spans 16 amino acids. As DNA, the CDR3 is TGCGCCAGCAGCTTGGCCGCGGCGGGAACGCAATACGAGCAGTACTTC. This codes for CASSLAAAGTQYEQYF.

This chain's CDR3 is CASSPLGELFF. DNA for the CDR3: TGTGCCAGCAGTCCTCTCGGGGAGCTGTTTTTT. This rearrangement joins TRBV28 to TRBJ2-2; D is ambiguous. The germline V gene has CDR1 MDHEN and CDR2 SYDVKM. The CDR3 covers 11 residues. V was clipped by 5 bases and J by 7 bases, with 5 bases between them.

The chain has TRBV6-4 and TRBJ2-3; D tentatively fits TRBD1 or TRBD2 (6 bases each). The CDR3 length is 16 residues. Germline loops: CDR1 MRHNA, CDR2 SNTAGT. V lost 11 bases, J lost 1 base, and 22 bases lay in between. CDR3 loop: CAGGTRIGGGTDTQYF. CDR3 sequence (DNA): TGTGCCGGGGGGACACGTATCGGTGGAGGCACAGATACGCAGTATTTT.

The genes are TRBV11-2 and TRBJ2-7, with D perhaps assigned TRBD1 or TRBD2 (5 bases each). The CDR3 has 15 residues. Germline CDR1 is SGHAT and CDR2 is FQNNGV. The V gene lost 6 bases and the J gene lost 0 bases, with 15 bases spanning the gap. Here the CDR3 reads CASSKGVDFSYEQYF. As DNA, the CDR3 is TGTGCCAGCAGTAAAGGGGTGGACTTCTCCTACGAGCAGTACTTC.

V is TRBV27 and J is TRBJ2-3; D is ambiguous. Trimming took 5 bases from V and 2 from J, leaving 11 bases between them. The CDR3 spans 14 residues. Looked up from germline, CDR1 is MNHEY and CDR2 is SMNVEV (reference sequence). The CDR3 sequence is CASSTIPATDTQYF. In DNA form, the CDR3 reads TGTGCCAGCAGTACAATACCCGCCACAGATACGCAGTATTTT.

This rearrangement joins TRBV5-6 to TRBJ2-2; D assignment may be TRBD1 or TRBD2 (5 bases each). Germline loops: CDR1 SGHDT, CDR2 YYEEEE. This CDR3 is built from 14 residues. V was clipped by 4 bases and J by 7 bases, with 14 bases between them. The CDR3: CASSQFGADGELFF. The CDR3 DNA reads TGTGCCAGCAGCCAATTCGGGGCTGACGGGGAGCTGTTTTTT.

The chain carries TRBV6-1 and TRBJ2-2; TRBD1 matches 8 bases. Germline V gene lookup returns CDR1 MNHNS and CDR2 SASEGT. Unmatched junction bases numbered 7, after V lost 3 bases and J lost 7 bases. The CDR3 runs 15 residues. CDR3 loop: CASSDLQTGVGELFF. Here the CDR3 DNA reads TGTGCCAGCAGTGACTTGCAGACAGGGGTCGGGGAGCTGTTTTTT.

This chain links TRBV13 with TRBJ2-7, with TRBD2 matching 9 bases. V shed 3 bases, J shed 4 bases, and the junction held 13 bases outside the gene matches. The CDR3 has 17 amino acids. Germline V gene sequence: CDR1 PRHDT, CDR2 FYEKMQ (reference sequence). The CDR3, as DNA: TGTGCCAGCAGCTTCCACCCGCTGACTAGCGGAGATTACGAGCAGTACTTC. Amino acid sequence: CASSFHPLTSGDYEQYF.

The chain recombines TRBV7-9 with TRBJ1-3, with TRBD1 identical over 10 bases. V shed 5 bases and J 0 bases; nucleotides not matched to a gene: 10. Germline CDR1 SEHNR, CDR2 FQNEAQ (reference sequence). This CDR3 has 18 residues. For the CDR3, the DNA is TGTGCCAGCAGCCCATCTCGGGGACAGGGGATCTCTGGAAACACCATATATTTT. As protein: CASSPSRGQGISGNTIYF.

V is TRBV7-2 and J is TRBJ1-2; perhaps TRBD1 as D (6 bases). V lost 2 bases, J lost 9 bases, and 13 bases lay in between. From germline, CDR1 is SGHTA and CDR2 FQGNSA. The CDR3 covers 13 residues. The CDR3 sequence is CASSLIQGGRYTF. The CDR3 bases are TGTGCCAGCAGCTTAATACAGGGAGGCCGCTACACCTTC.

This rearrangement joins TRBV30 to TRBJ2-1; D unresolved. The CDR3 is 13 amino acids. In germline, CDR1 is GTSNPN, CDR2 SVGIG (reference sequence). V was cut by 4 bases and J by 4 bases, with 11 bases left in between. For the CDR3, the DNA is TGTGCCTGGACTGCATGGGCGTACAATGAGCAGTTCTTC. Protein sequence: CAWTAWAYNEQFF.

V gene TRBV5-6 combines with J gene TRBJ1-2, with 8 nucleotides matching TRBD1. In germline, CDR1 is SGHDT, CDR2 YYEEEE. Losses at the gene ends were 3 bases for V and 2 bases for J; bases not matched to a gene: 9. This CDR3 is 16 amino acids long. This CDR3 reads CASSWGVPGGNYGYTF. CDR3 nucleotides: TGTGCCAGCAGCTGGGGGGTGCCAGGGGGCAACTATGGCTACACCTTC.

V usage is TRBV2 and J usage is TRBJ2-7, with D perhaps TRBD2 (6 bases). This CDR3 contains 14 residues. Germline values: CDR1 SNHLY, CDR2 FYNNEI. V shed 2 bases and J shed 2 bases, with 10 bases lying between them. This CDR3 reads CASSETGLTYEQYF. The CDR3 coding sequence is TGTGCCAGCAGTGAAACGGGACTGACCTACGAGCAGTACTTC.

This rearrangement joins TRBV28 to TRBJ1-1; 8 nucleotides agree with TRBD1. The CDR3 sequence is 15 residues long. J was trimmed by 4 bases and V by 7 bases; bases with no gene match: 11. The germline V gene encodes CDR1 MDHEN and CDR2 SYDVKM. CDR3 nucleotide sequence: TGTGCCAGCACCTGGGGAAACAGGGGGACCACTGAAGCTTTCTTT. Encoded protein: CASTWGNRGTTEAFF.

The V call is TRBV4-1, the J call TRBJ2-7; D possibly corresponds to TRBD2 (6 bases). Germline V gives CDR1 MGHRA, CDR2 YSYEKL. This CDR3 comprises 14 residues. V was shortened by 0 bases and J by 6 bases, with 12 bases between the two germline ends. CDR3 nucleotide sequence: TGCGCCAGCAGCCAAGAGGGGGGACTGGGCGAGCAGTACTTC. This translates into CASSQEGGLGEQYF.

Only one count was recorded for this clone. The rearrangement links TRBV5-4 to TRBJ2-7; 8 nucleotides line up with TRBD2. Looked up from germline, CDR1 is SGHNT and CDR2 is YYREEE (reference sequence). V lost 4 bases to trimming and J lost 6 bases; unmatched junction nucleotides: 21. The CDR3 spans 18 residues. The CDR3 nucleotides are TGTGCCAGCAGCGTGGATAATTTCCGGGAGGGCGGGAGAATCGAGCAGTACTTC. Its translation is CASSVDNFREGGRIEQYF. Variable domain in full (rest from reference TRBV5-4 and TRBJ2-7): ETGVTQSPTHLIKTRGQQVTLRCSSQSGHNTVSWYQQALGQGPQFIFQYYREEENGRGNFPPRFSGLQFPNYSSELNVNALELDDSALYLCASSVDNFREGGRIEQYFGPGTRLTVT.

Concerning this clone itself: Other DNA sequences within the sample encode an identical CDR3. V is TRBV29-1 and J is TRBJ1-2; D not certain. Per germline, CDR1 SQVTM and CDR2 ANQGSEA. Deletions cut 5 bases from V and 2 bases from J, with 6 bases between. This CDR3 is built from 11 residues. The CDR3: CSVQGNYGYTF. CDR3 bases: TGCAGCGTTCAAGGGAACTATGGCTACACCTTC.

In regard to this clone: This sample includes further DNA sequences coding for the same CDR3. The chain recombines TRBV19 with TRBJ2-7; possible D gene TRBD1, 5 bases. CDR1 is LNHDA and CDR2 is SQIVND in the germline V gene (reference sequence). V gave up 5 bases and J gave up 2 bases, with 10 bases separating them. The CDR3 covers 13 residues. The CDR3 nucleotides read TGTGCCAGTAGTCTGGGGCCTACCTACGAGCAGTACTTC. Protein product: CASSLGPTYEQYF. The full variable domain, in which reference TRBV19 and TRBJ2-7 provide the parts outside the CDR3, is DGGITQSPKYLFRKEGQNVTLSCEQNLNHDAMYWYRQDPGQGLRLIYYSQIVNDFQKGDIAEGYSVSREKKESFPLTVTSAQKNPTAFYLCASSLGPTYEQYFGPGTRLTVT.

V usage is TRBV7-9 and J usage is TRBJ2-7, with 7 bases that match TRBD1. The CDR3 runs to 15 residues. The germline V gene encodes CDR1 SEHNR and CDR2 FQNEAQ (reference sequence). V was clipped by 4 bases and J by 0 bases; unmatched bases: 6. CDR3 region: CASSSGTVLSYEQYF. The DNA of the CDR3 is TGTGCCAGCAGCTCAGGGACAGTTCTCTCCTACGAGCAGTACTTC. The full variable domain, completed using reference TRBV7-9 and TRBJ2-7, is DTGVSQNPRHKITKRGQNVTFRCDPISEHNRLYWYRQTLGQGPEFLTYFQNEAQLEKSRLLSDRFSAERPKGSFSTLEIQRTEQGDSAMYLCASSSGTVLSYEQYFGPGTRLTVT.

This clone was detected once. V and J are TRBV7-9 and TRBJ1-2; D may be TRBD1 (6 bases). The CDR3 runs to 15 residues. V lost 1 base, J lost 7 bases, and 16 bases lay in between. Germline values: CDR1 SEHNR, CDR2 FQNEAQ (reference sequence). CDR3 DNA sequence: TGTGCCAGCAGCTTAGTAGGGGGAGGGGCAAGTGGCTACACCTTC. Protein sequence: CASSLVGGGASGYTF.

The J gene is TRBJ1-1, the V gene TRBV18, with D hard to call. The V end was cut by 3 bases, the J end by 3 bases, with 14 bases between. The CDR3 is 15 residues long. Per the germline V gene, CDR1 is KGHSH and CDR2 is LQKENI. CDR3: CASSPLERADTEAFF. CDR3 DNA sequence: TGTGCCAGCTCACCGTTGGAAAGGGCCGACACTGAAGCTTTCTTT.

The genes are TRBV6-5 and TRBJ2-2; 10 bases are shared with TRBD2. The J segment lost 6 bases and the V segment lost 0 bases, leaving 4 bases of the junction unmatched. This CDR3 is 16 amino acids long. CDR1 and CDR2 from the germline V gene are MNHEY and SVGAGI. The CDR3, as DNA: TGTGCCAGCAGTTACTCGGAGCTAGCGGGAGCCGGGGAGCTGTTTTTT. The encoded protein is CASSYSELAGAGELFF.

V gene TRBV9 combines with J gene TRBJ2-2, with 8 bases aligning to TRBD2. The CDR3 totals 13 residues. Trimming at V came to 3 bases and at J to 6 bases, leaving 1 base not matched to a gene. The germline V gene encodes CDR1 SGDLS and CDR2 YYNGEE. This CDR3 is CASSALAAGELFF. CDR3 DNA: TGTGCCAGCAGCGCACTAGCGGCCGGGGAGCTGTTTTTT. Based on the CDR3 plus reference TRBV9 and TRBJ2-2, the full variable domain is DSGVTQTPKHLITATGQRVTLRCSPRSGDLSVYWYQQSLDQGLQFLIQYYNGEERAKGNILERFSAQQFPDLHSELNLSSLELGDSALYFCASSALAAGELFFGEGSRLTVL.